Sequencing of this T cell receptor beta chain was carried out in a study of cytomegalovirus exposure and HLA in healthy donors. Amplification used 60 Vbeta primers and 13 Jbeta primers. Assay used: immunoSEQ multiplex PCR; TCRdb lists only in-frame clones, some missing. The sample includes some 200,000 clones, approximately 11% seen only once; the top ten take roughly 7.7%. CDR3 length: 16 amino acids. The germline V gene encodes CDR1 SEHNR and CDR2 FQNEAQ (reference sequence). With 2 bases removed from V and 8 bases from J, the gap between germline ends came to 18 bases. The chain uses TRBV7-9 and TRBJ1-4, with D perhaps matching TRBD1 (5 bases). The clonotype originates from a middle-aged man in good health and CMV-seropositive. The sequenced material came from PBMCs. The CDR3 sequence: CASSLNPTTEMEKLFF. The CDR3 region has the DNA TGTGCCAGCAGCTTAAACCCCACGACAGAAATGGAAAAACTGTTTTTT.